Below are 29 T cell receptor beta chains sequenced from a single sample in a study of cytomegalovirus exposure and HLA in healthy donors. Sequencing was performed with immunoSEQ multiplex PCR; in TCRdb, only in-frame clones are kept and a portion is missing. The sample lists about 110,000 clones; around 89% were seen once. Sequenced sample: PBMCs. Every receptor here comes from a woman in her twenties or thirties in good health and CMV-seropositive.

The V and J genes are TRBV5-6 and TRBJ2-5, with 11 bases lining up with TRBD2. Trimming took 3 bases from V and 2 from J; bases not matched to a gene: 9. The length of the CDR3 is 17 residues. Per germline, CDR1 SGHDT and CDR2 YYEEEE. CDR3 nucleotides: TGTGCCAGCAGCTCCTTAGCGGGGGGGATCCCTCAAGAGACCCAGTACTTC. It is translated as CASSSLAGGIPQETQYF.

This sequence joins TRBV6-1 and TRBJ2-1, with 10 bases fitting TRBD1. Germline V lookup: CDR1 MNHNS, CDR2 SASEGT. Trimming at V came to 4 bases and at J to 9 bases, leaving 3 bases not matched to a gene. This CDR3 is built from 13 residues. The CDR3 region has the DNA TGTGCCAGCAGTGCCGACAGGGGGCTTGAGCAGTTCTTC. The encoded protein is CASSADRGLEQFF.

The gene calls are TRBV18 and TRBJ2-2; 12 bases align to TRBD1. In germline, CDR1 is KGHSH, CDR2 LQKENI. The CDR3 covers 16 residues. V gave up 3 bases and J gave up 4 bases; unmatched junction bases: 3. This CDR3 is CASSPLGQGATGELFF. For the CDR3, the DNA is TGTGCCAGCTCACCTCTGGGACAGGGGGCCACCGGGGAGCTGTTTTTT.

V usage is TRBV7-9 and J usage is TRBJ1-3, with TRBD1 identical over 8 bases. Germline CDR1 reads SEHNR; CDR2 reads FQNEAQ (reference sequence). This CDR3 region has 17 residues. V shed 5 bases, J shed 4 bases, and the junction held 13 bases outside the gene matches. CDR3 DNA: TGTGCCAGCAGCCCGAGGGCGACAGGGGCGCAGGGAAACACCATATATTTT. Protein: CASSPRATGAQGNTIYF.

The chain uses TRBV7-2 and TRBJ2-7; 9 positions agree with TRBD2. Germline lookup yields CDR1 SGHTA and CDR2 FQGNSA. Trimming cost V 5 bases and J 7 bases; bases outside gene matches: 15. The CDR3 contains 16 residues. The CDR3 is CASSHTVFSGRLEQYF. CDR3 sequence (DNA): TGTGCCAGCAGCCACACGGTTTTTAGCGGGAGACTTGAGCAGTACTTC.

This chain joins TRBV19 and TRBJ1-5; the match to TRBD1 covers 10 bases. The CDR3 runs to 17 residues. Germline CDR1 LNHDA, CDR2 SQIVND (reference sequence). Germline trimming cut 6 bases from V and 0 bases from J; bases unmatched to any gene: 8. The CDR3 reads CASRVTGGRYSNQPQHF. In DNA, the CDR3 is TGTGCCAGTAGGGTGACAGGGGGCCGCTATAGCAATCAGCCCCAGCATTTT.

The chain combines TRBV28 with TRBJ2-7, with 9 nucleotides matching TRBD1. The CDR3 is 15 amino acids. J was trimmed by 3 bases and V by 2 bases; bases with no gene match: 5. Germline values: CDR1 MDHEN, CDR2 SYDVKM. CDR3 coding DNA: TGTGCCAGCAGTTTACACCGGGACAGGGTCTACGAGCAGTACTTC. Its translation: CASSLHRDRVYEQYF.

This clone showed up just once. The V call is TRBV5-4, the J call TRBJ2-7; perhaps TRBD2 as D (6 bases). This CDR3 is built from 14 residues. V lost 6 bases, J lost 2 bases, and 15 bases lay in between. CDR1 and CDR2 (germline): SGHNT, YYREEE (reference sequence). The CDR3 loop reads CASTNRDFPYEQYF. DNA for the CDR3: TGTGCCAGCACTAACCGGGACTTTCCCTACGAGCAGTACTTC.

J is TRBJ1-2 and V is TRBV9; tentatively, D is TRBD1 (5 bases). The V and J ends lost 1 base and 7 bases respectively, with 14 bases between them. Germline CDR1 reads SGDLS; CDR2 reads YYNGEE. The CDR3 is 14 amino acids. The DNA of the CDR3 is TGTGCCAGCAGCGTACAAAAAGGCGGGGGTGGCTACACCTTC. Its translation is CASSVQKGGGGYTF. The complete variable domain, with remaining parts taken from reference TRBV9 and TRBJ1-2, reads DSGVTQTPKHLITATGQRVTLRCSPRSGDLSVYWYQQSLDQGLQFLIQYYNGEERAKGNILERFSAQQFPDLHSELNLSSLELGDSALYFCASSVQKGGGGYTFGSGTRLTVV.

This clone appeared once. The CDR3 is CASSLERVQETQYF. CDR3 DNA sequence: TGTGCCAGCAGCTTGGAACGGGTCCAAGAGACCCAGTACTTC. The V gene is TRBV5-4, the J gene TRBJ2-5; unclear D gene. V lost 0 bases and J 1 base, leaving 7 bases between the germline ends. The V gene's germline CDR1 is SGHNT and CDR2 YYREEE (reference sequence). The length of the CDR3 is 14 residues.

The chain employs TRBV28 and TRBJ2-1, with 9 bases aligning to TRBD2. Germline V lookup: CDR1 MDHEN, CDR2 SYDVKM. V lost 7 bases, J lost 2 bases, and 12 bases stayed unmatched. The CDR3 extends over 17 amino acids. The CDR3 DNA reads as TGTGCCAGCAACCCCGGGACTAGCCTCGGCGCCTACAATGAGCAGTTCTTC. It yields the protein CASNPGTSLGAYNEQFF.

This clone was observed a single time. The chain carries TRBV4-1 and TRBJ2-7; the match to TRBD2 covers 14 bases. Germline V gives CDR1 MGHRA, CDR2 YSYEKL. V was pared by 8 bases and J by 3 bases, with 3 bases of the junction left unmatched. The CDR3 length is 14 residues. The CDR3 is CASSGTSGSYEQYF. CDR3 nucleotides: TGCGCCAGCTCGGGGACTAGCGGGAGCTACGAGCAGTACTTC.

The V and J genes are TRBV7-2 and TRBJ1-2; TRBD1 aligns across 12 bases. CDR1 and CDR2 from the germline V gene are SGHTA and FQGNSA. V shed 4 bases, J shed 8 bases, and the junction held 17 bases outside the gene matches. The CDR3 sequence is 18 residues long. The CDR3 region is CASSYTGQGAIVGQGYTF. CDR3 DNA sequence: TGTGCCAGCAGCTACACGGGACAGGGGGCGATTGTGGGACAGGGCTACACCTTC.

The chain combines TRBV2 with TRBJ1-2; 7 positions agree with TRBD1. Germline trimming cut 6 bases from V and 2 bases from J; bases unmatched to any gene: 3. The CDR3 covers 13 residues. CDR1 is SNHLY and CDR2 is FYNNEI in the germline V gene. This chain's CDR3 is CASRRDSNYGYTF. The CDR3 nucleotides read TGTGCCAGCAGAAGGGACAGCAACTATGGCTACACCTTC.

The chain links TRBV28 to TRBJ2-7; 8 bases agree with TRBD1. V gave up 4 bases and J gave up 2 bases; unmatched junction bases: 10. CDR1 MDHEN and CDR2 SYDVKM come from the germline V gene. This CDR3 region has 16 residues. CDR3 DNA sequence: TGTGCCAGCAGTTCCCCTTGGGGACAGGCTCCCTACGAGCAGTACTTC. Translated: CASSSPWGQAPYEQYF.

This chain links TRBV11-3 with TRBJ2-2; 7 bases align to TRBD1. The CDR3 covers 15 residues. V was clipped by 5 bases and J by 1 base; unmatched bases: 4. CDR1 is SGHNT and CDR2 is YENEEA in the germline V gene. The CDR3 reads CASSPTGVNTGELFF. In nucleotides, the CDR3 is TGTGCCAGCAGCCCAACAGGGGTGAACACCGGGGAGCTGTTTTTT.

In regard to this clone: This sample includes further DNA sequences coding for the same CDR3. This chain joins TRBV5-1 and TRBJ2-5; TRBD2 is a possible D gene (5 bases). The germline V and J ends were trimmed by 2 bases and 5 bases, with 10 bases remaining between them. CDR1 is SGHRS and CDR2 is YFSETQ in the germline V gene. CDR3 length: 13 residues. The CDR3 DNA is TGCGCCAGCAGCTTCGGGGTTGGGGAGACCCAGTACTTC. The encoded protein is CASSFGVGETQYF.

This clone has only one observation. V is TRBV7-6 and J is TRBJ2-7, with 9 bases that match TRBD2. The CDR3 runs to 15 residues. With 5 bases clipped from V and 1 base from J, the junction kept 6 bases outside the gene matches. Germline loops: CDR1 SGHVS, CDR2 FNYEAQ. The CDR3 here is CASSPLAGRSYEQYF. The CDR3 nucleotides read TGTGCCAGCAGCCCGCTAGCGGGACGATCCTACGAGCAGTACTTC.

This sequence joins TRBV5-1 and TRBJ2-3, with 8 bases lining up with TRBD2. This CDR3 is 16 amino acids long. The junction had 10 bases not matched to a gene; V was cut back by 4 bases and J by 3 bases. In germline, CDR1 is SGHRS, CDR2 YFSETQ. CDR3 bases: TGCGCCAGCAGCCCGGGCGGGGGGCCGGCAACAGATACGCAGTATTTT. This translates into CASSPGGGPATDTQYF.

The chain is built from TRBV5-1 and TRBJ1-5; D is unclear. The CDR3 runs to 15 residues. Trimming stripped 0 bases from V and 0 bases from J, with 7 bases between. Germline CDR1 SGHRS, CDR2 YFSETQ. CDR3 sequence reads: CASSLAGNSNQPQHF. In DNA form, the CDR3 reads TGCGCCAGCAGCTTGGCCGGGAATAGCAATCAGCCCCAGCATTTT.

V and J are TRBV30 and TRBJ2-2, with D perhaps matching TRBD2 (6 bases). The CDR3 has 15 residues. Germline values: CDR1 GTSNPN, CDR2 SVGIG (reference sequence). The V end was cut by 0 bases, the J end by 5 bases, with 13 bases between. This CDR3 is CAWSVFRGRTGELFF. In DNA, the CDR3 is TGTGCCTGGAGTGTTTTCCGGGGGAGGACCGGGGAGCTGTTTTTT.

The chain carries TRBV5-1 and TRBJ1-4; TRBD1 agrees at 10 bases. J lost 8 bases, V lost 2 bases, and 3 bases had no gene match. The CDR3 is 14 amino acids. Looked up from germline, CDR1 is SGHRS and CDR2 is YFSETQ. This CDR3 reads CASSFGTGEEKLFF. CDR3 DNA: TGCGCCAGCAGCTTCGGGACAGGGGAAGAAAAACTGTTTTTT.

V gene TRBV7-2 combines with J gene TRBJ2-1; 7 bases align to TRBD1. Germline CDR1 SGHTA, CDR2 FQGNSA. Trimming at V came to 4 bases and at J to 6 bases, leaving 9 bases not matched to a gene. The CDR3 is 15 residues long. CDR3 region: CASSSDRAEFNEQFF. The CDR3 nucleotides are TGTGCCAGCAGCTCCGACAGGGCTGAATTCAATGAGCAGTTCTTC. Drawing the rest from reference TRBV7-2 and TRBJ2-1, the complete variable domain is GAGVSQSPSNKVTEKGKDVELRCDPISGHTALYWYRQSLGQGLEFLIYFQGNSAPDKSGLPSDRFSAERTGGSVSTLTIQRTQQEDSAVYLCASSSDRAEFNEQFFGPGTRLTVL.

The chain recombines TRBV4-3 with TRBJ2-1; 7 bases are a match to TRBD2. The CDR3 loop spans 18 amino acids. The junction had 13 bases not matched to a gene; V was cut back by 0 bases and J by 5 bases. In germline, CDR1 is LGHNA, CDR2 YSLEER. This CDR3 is CASSQEAGVRYWHNEQFF. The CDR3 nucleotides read TGCGCCAGCAGCCAAGAGGCGGGGGTAAGATATTGGCACAATGAGCAGTTCTTC.

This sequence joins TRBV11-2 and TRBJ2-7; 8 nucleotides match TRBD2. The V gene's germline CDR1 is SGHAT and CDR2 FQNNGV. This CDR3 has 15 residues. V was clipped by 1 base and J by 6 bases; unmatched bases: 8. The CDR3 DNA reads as TGTGCCAGCAGCTTAGGGCGGGGGGCTCTAGTCGAGCAGTACTTC. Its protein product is CASSLGRGALVEQYF.

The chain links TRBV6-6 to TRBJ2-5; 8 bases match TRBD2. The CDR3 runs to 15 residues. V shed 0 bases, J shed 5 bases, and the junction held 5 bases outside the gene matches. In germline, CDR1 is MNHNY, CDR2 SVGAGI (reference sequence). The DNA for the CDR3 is TGTGCCAGCAGTTACTCGTCGGGAGGGCCGGAGACCCAGTACTTC. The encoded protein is CASSYSSGGPETQYF.

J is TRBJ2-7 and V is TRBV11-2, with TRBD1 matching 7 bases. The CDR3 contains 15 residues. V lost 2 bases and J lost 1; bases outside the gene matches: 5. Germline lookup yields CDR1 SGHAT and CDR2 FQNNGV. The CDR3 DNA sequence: TGTGCCAGCAGCTTAAGAGGGGGCGGGTCCTACGAGCAGTACTTC. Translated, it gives CASSLRGGGSYEQYF.

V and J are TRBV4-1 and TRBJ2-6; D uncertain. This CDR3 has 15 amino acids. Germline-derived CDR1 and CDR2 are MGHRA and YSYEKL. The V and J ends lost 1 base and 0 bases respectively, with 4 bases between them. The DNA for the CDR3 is TGCGCCAGCAGCCAAGCTAGCTCTGGGGCCAACGTCCTGACTTTC. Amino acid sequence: CASSQASSGANVLTF.

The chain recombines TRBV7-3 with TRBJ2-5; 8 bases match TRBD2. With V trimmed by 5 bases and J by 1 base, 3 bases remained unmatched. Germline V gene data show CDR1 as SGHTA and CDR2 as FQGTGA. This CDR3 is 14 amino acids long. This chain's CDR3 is CASSAGGSQETQYF. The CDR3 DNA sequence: TGTGCCAGCAGCGCGGGGGGCAGCCAAGAGACCCAGTACTTC.